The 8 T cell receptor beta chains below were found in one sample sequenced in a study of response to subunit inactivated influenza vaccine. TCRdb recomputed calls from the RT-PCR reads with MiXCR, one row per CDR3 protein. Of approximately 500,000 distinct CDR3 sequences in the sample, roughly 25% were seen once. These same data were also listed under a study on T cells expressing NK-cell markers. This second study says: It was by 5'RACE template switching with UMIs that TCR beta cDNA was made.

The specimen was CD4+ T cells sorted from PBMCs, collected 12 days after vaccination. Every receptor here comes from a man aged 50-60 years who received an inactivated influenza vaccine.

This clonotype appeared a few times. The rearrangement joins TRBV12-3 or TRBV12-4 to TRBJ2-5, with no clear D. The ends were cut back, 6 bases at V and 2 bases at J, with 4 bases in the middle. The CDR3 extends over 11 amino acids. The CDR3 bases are TGTGCCAGCAGAAAACAAGAGACCCAGTACTTC. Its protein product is CASRKQETQYF.

The CDR3 sequence is CSARTSGGHTDTQYF. The CDR3 nucleotides read TGCAGTGCTCGAACTAGCGGGGGACACACAGATACGCAGTATTTT. The chain has TRBV20-1 and TRBJ2-3; 11 bases map to TRBD2. Germline V gene data show CDR1 as DFQATT and CDR2 as SNEGSKA (reference sequence). V dropped 5 bases and J dropped 2; count of bases not matched to a gene: 6. The CDR3 has 15 amino acids.

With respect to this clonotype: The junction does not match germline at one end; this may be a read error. CDR3 DNA: TGTACCAGCAGTTTAGCGCTGGGACTAGCGGGAGCTGGGGGAAAGACCCAGTACTTC. Its translation is CTSSLALGLAGAGGKTQYF. The chain uses TRBV12-3 or TRBV12-4 and TRBJ2-5; 14 bases match TRBD2. The CDR3 spans 19 residues.

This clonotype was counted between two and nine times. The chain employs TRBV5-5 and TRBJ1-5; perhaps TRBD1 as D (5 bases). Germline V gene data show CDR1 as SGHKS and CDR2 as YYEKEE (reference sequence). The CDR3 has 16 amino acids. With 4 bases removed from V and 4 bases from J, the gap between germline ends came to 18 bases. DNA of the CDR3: TGTGCCAGCAGCCCCCTGCCGGGGGAGGTAAATCAGCCCCAGCATTTT. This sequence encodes CASSPLPGEVNQPQHF. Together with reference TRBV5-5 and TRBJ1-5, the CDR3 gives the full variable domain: DAGVTQSPTHLIKTRGQQVTLRCSPISGHKSVSWYQQVLGQGPQFIFQYYEKEERGRGNFPDRFSARQFPNYSSELNVNALLLGDSALYLCASSPLPGEVNQPQHFGDGTRLSIL.

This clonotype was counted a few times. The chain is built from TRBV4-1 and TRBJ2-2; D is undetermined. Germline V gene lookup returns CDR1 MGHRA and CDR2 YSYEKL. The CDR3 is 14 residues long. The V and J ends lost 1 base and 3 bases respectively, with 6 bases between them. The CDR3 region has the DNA TGCGCCAGCAGCCAAGCGTTTTACACCGGGGAGCTGTTTTTT. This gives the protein CASSQAFYTGELFF.

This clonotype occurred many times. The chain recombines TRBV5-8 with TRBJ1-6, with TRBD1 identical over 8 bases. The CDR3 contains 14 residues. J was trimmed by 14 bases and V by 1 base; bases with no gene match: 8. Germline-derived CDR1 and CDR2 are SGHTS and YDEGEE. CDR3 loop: CASSLLQGAKALHF. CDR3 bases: TGTGCCAGCAGCTTGTTGCAGGGGGCGAAGGCCCTCCACTTT.

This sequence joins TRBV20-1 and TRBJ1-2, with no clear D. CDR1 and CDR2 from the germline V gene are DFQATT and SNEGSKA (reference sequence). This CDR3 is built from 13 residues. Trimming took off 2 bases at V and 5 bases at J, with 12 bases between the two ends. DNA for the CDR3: TGCAGTGCTAGATCCGCCGGTCCTTATGGCTACACCTTC. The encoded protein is CSARSAGPYGYTF.

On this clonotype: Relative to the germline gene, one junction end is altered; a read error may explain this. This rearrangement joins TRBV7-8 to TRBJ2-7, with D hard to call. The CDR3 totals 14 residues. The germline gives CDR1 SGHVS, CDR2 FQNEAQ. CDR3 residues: CASSSLQGSYEHYF. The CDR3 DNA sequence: TGTGCCAGCAGCTCTCTACAAGGTTCCTACGAGCATTACTTC.